The 24 T cell receptor beta chains in this list originate from one sample, sequenced in a study of blood T cell repertoires in COVID-19. The method was immunoSEQ multiplex PCR; TCRdb's version includes in-frame clones alone and lacks a portion of them. The sample has 30,000 or so clones, about four fifths seen once. The sample taken for sequencing was peripheral blood. These receptors were obtained from a man aged 50-60 years with acute or convalescent COVID-19.

The chain is built from TRBV21-1 and TRBJ1-5; the table gives TRBD1 as D, unverified against the DNA. TRBV21-1 is given as a pseudogene. This CDR3 spans 16 amino acids. The CDR3 sequence: CASSKGGQGDRQPQHF. CDR3 nucleotide sequence: TGTGCCAGCAGCAAAGGAGGACAGGGGGATAGACAGCCCCAGCATTTT.

The chain uses TRBV4-1 and TRBJ1-3, with 8 bases that match TRBD1. The V gene's germline CDR1 is MGHRA and CDR2 YSYEKL. The V segment lost 6 bases and the J segment 0 bases; nucleotides outside the gene matches: 4. The CDR3 has 15 residues. CDR3 in DNA: TGCGCCAGCAGTGACAGGGGCCTCTCTGGAAACACCATATATTTT. Translated: CASSDRGLSGNTIYF.

This clone was detected only once. V usage is TRBV6-6 and J usage is TRBJ1-1, with TRBD1 identical over 8 bases. V trimming: 8 bases; J trimming: 6 bases; junction bases outside the gene matches: 8. Germline assignment: CDR1 MNHNY and CDR2 SVGAGI (reference sequence). This CDR3 is 13 amino acids long. The CDR3: CASRTGSFPEAFF. Here the CDR3 DNA reads TGTGCCAGCCGGACAGGGTCTTTCCCTGAAGCTTTCTTT.

This CDR3 is CASSIDRGGEKLFF. DNA for the CDR3: TGTGCCAGCAGCATAGACAGGGGGGGTGAAAAACTGTTTTTT. V is TRBV13 and J is TRBJ1-4, with 9 bases matching TRBD1. CDR3 length: 14 amino acids. Germline values: CDR1 PRHDT, CDR2 FYEKMQ (reference sequence). V lost 5 bases, J lost 7 bases, and 5 bases stayed unmatched.

The chain combines TRBV10-3 with TRBJ2-5, with a weak D call TRBD2 (5 bases). The CDR3 spans 12 residues. The V gene's germline CDR1 is ENHRY and CDR2 SYGVKD. The V gene lost 4 bases and the J gene lost 5 bases, with 8 bases spanning the gap. The CDR3 DNA reads as TGTGCCATCAGTGGGACTGGGGAGACCCAGTACTTC. Its protein is CAISGTGETQYF.

CDR3 sequence reads: CASSEESGGAYEQYF. CDR3 DNA sequence: TGTGCCAGCAGTGAAGAGAGCGGGGGGGCCTACGAGCAGTACTTC. This sequence joins TRBV6-1 and TRBJ2-7, with 10 bases identical to TRBD2. The trim removed 1 base at V and 2 bases at J, leaving 2 bases unmatched. There are 15 residues in the CDR3. CDR1 and CDR2 from the germline V gene are MNHNS and SASEGT.

The V call is TRBV29-1, the J call TRBJ2-7, with D unresolved. Germline V lookup: CDR1 SQVTM, CDR2 ANQGSEA. This CDR3 spans 15 amino acids. Deletions cut 0 bases from V and 3 bases from J, with 15 bases between. The CDR3 nucleotides read TGCAGCGTTGAAGATCTTGGCAGGTCCGGCTACGAGCAGTACTTC. This gives the protein CSVEDLGRSGYEQYF.

This chain joins TRBV19 and TRBJ1-5; D is unresolved. The V gene's germline CDR1 is LNHDA and CDR2 SQIVND (reference sequence). This CDR3 contains 14 residues. The ends were cut back, 0 bases at V and 2 bases at J, with 5 bases in the middle. CDR3 region: CASSIDPGNQPQHF. CDR3 sequence (DNA): TGTGCCAGTAGTATAGATCCGGGCAATCAGCCCCAGCATTTT.

This rearrangement joins TRBV9 to TRBJ2-1, with TRBD2 matching over 8 bases. Germline trimming cut 0 bases from V and 4 bases from J; bases unmatched to any gene: 9. This CDR3 has 17 residues. CDR1 is SGDLS, CDR2 YYNGEE, per germline. Here the CDR3 DNA reads TGTGCCAGCAGCGTAGGTCCTAGCGGGTCCTCATACAATGAGCAGTTCTTC. Its translation: CASSVGPSGSSYNEQFF.

The genes are TRBV28 and TRBJ2-5, with D maybe TRBD1 (5 bases). CDR1 and CDR2 (germline): MDHEN, SYDVKM. The CDR3 consists of 15 residues. Trimming cost V 3 bases and J 1 base, with 12 bases left between them. The CDR3 spells CASSFPGHLQETQYF. The CDR3 DNA is TGTGCCAGCAGTTTCCCTGGACATCTCCAAGAGACCCAGTACTTC.

The chain couples TRBV7-9 to TRBJ1-4; unclear D gene. V dropped 2 bases and J dropped 0 bases, with 10 bases sitting between them. The CDR3 sequence is 16 residues long. Germline V gene sequence: CDR1 SEHNR, CDR2 FQNEAQ (reference sequence). CDR3 amino acids: CASSLRETATNEKLFF. The CDR3 bases are TGTGCCAGCAGCTTAAGGGAGACCGCAACTAATGAAAAACTGTTTTTT.

The chain links TRBV29-1 to TRBJ1-6, with D unresolved. CDR1 SQVTM and CDR2 ANQGSEA come from the germline V gene. The V end was cut by 4 bases, the J end by 8 bases, with 12 bases between. This CDR3 has 13 amino acids. CDR3 residues: CSVGEGLDSPLHF. CDR3 nucleotides: TGCAGCGTTGGAGAAGGACTGGATTCACCCCTCCACTTT. The full variable domain, with the rest looked up from reference TRBV29-1 and TRBJ1-6, is SAVISQKPSRDICQRGTSLTIQCQVDSQVTMMFWYRQQPGQSLTLIATANQGSEATYESGFVIDKFPISRPNLTFSTLTVSNMSPEDSSIYLCSVGEGLDSPLHFGNGTRLTVT.

This chain links TRBV19 with TRBJ2-6; D perhaps matches TRBD2 (5 bases). V lost 7 bases to trimming and J lost 0 bases, with 13 bases between them. CDR3 length: 16 residues. Germline loops: CDR1 LNHDA, CDR2 SQIVND (reference sequence). The CDR3 sequence is CASMDRAGSGANVLTF. For the CDR3, the DNA is TGTGCCAGTATGGACCGGGCGGGCTCTGGGGCCAACGTCCTGACTTTC.

The chain joins TRBV5-6 to TRBJ1-4; D is undetermined. The V end was cut by 3 bases, the J end by 4 bases, with 10 bases between. The CDR3 is made up of 14 amino acids. Germline V gene sequence: CDR1 SGHDT, CDR2 YYEEEE. CDR3 amino acids: CASSYAGSNEKLFF. As DNA, the CDR3 is TGTGCCAGCAGCTACGCGGGAAGTAATGAAAAACTGTTTTTT.

This clone was counted a few times. This chain connects TRBV7-3 to TRBJ2-1; 9 positions match TRBD2. J lost 8 bases, V lost 5 bases, and 7 bases had no gene match. Germline V gene data show CDR1 as SGHTA and CDR2 as FQGTGA. The CDR3 covers 14 residues. The CDR3 DNA reads as TGTGCCAGCAGCGGGGGACTAGCTGGGGATGAGCAGTTCTTC. This translates into CASSGGLAGDEQFF.

This clone showed up just once. This chain links TRBV2 with TRBJ1-1, with no clear D. V lost 3 bases, J lost 0 bases, and 5 bases lay in between. The CDR3 has 13 residues. Per germline, CDR1 SNHLY and CDR2 FYNNEI. The CDR3 coding sequence is TGTGCCAGCAGTGACACAATGAACACTGAAGCTTTCTTT. Translating it yields CASSDTMNTEAFF.

The chain is built from TRBV7-9 and TRBJ2-2; D is ambiguous. The CDR3 extends over 14 amino acids. Germline V lookup: CDR1 SEHNR, CDR2 FQNEAQ (reference sequence). Between the trimmed V and J ends, which lost 2 bases and 4 bases, there was a span of 8 bases. The CDR3 region has the DNA TGTGCCAGCAGCTTACAGGCCGGCACCGGGGAGCTGTTTTTT. Its protein is CASSLQAGTGELFF.

This chain joins TRBV7-2 and TRBJ1-5; 8 nucleotides agree with TRBD1. CDR1 is SGHTA and CDR2 is FQGNSA in the germline V gene. The CDR3 is 15 residues long. V shed 0 bases and J 7 bases; nucleotides not matched to a gene: 5. The CDR3 DNA reads TGTGCCAGCAGCTTAGCCCCACAGGGGGTGCAGCCCCAGCATTTT. Translation: CASSLAPQGVQPQHF.

The V and J genes are TRBV15 and TRBJ2-7; TRBD2 aligns across 7 bases. Trimming removed 1 base from V and 0 bases from J; junction bases left unmatched: 9. Per germline, CDR1 LNHNV and CDR2 YYDKDF (reference sequence). The CDR3 is 17 amino acids. In nucleotides, the CDR3 is TGTGCCACCAGCAGAGGGAGGCCGGGCGGGAGCTCCTACGAGCAGTACTTC. Translating gives CATSRGRPGGSSYEQYF.

The V gene is TRBV24-1, the J gene TRBJ2-4; 7 bases are a match to TRBD2. Trimming at V came to 3 bases and at J to 6 bases, leaving 7 bases not matched to a gene. Germline CDR1 and CDR2: KGHDR and SFDVKD. The CDR3 spans 15 residues. DNA for the CDR3: TGTGCCACCAGTGATCCTAAGGGGAGGGGAAACATTCAGTACTTC. Translated, it gives CATSDPKGRGNIQYF.

This chain links TRBV28 with TRBJ1-5, with a possible D match to TRBD1 (6 bases). Deletions cut 5 bases from V and 1 base from J, with 12 bases between. The CDR3 totals 15 residues. CDR1 is MDHEN and CDR2 is SYDVKM in the germline V gene. The CDR3 coding sequence is TGTGCCAGCAGTCCTCCGGGGACAAGCAATCAGCCCCAGCATTTT. The encoded protein is CASSPPGTSNQPQHF. Complete variable domain (other parts from reference TRBV28 and TRBJ1-5): DVKVTQSSRYLVKRTGEKVFLECVQDMDHENMFWYRQDPGLGLRLIYFSYDVKMKEKGDIPEGYSVSREKKERFSLILESASTNQTSMYLCASSPPGTSNQPQHFGDGTRLSIL.

The genes are TRBV24-1 and TRBJ2-3; TRBD1 matches 7 bases. J gave up 4 bases and V 4 bases, and 7 bases lay outside the gene matches. The CDR3 spans 15 residues. CDR1 is KGHDR, CDR2 SFDVKD, per germline. The CDR3, as DNA: TGTGCCACCAGTGACGAAGGGACAGTTCCAGATACGCAGTATTTT. This encodes CATSDEGTVPDTQYF.

V gene TRBV27 combines with J gene TRBJ1-3; 7 nucleotides line up with TRBD1. V dropped 4 bases and J dropped 7; count of bases not matched to a gene: 7. CDR3 length: 14 amino acids. The germline CDR1 and CDR2 sequences are MNHEY and SMNVEV (reference sequence). In DNA, the CDR3 is TGTGCCAGCAGTTCGCAGACAGGGACCAACACCATATATTTT. Translated: CASSSQTGTNTIYF.

The chain carries TRBV19 and TRBJ2-3; 8 bases align to TRBD2. CDR1 is LNHDA, CDR2 SQIVND, per germline (reference sequence). V shed 6 bases, J shed 2 bases, and the junction held 7 bases outside the gene matches. The CDR3 length is 15 residues. The CDR3 reads CASSLLADTTDTQYF. For the CDR3, the DNA is TGTGCCAGTAGCTTACTAGCGGACACCACAGATACGCAGTATTTT.